This TCR beta chain was documented in a study of T cell responses to AZD1222 COVID-19 vaccine. General study points: Baseline testing showed seropositivity in only five or six AZD1222 recipients. The reported proportion of spike-specific TCRs targeting unmutated variant regions was nearly half.

A note on this clone: Its antigen remains unknown.

CDR3 size: 14 residues. Trimming took 6 bases from V and 7 from J, leaving 16 bases between them. CDR1 LNHDA and CDR2 SQIVND come from the germline V gene (reference sequence). Sequencing was performed with immunoSEQ multiplex PCR; in TCRdb, only in-frame clones are kept and a portion is missing. The sample carries about 110,000 clones, 85% to 90% recorded once. The sequence derives from an adult who received the AZD1222 COVID-19 vaccine. This sequence joins TRBV19 and TRBJ1-5; D gene ambiguous. This specimen was peripheral blood, taken 28 days after the second AZD1222 dose. CDR3 residues: CASSPESGWQPQHF. CDR3 in DNA: TGTGCCAGTAGCCCAGAGAGTGGTTGGCAGCCCCAGCATTTT. Full variable domain (remainder filled in from reference TRBV19 and TRBJ1-5): DGGITQSPKYLFRKEGQNVTLSCEQNLNHDAMYWYRQDPGQGLRLIYYSQIVNDFQKGDIAEGYSVSREKKESFPLTVTSAQKNPTAFYLCASSPESGWQPQHFGDGTRLSIL.